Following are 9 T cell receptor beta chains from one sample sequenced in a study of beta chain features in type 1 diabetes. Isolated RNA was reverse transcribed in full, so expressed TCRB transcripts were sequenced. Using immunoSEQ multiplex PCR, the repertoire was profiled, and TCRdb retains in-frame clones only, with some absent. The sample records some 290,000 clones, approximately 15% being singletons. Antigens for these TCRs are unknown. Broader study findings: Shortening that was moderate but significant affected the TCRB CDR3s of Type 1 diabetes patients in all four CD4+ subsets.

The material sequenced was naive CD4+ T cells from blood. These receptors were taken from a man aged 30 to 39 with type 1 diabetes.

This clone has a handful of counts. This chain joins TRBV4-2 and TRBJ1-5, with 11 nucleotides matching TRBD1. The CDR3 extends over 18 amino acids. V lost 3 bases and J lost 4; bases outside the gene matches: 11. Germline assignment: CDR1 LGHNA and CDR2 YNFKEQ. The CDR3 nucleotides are TGTGCCAGCAGCCATCCCCTTGGCGGGACAGGGGGTAATCAGCCCCAGCATTTT. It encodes CASSHPLGGTGGNQPQHF.

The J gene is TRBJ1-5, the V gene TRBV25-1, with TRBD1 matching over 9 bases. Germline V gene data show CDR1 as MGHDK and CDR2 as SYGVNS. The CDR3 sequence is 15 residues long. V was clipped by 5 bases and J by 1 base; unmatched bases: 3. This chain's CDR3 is CASSTGQGSNQPQHF. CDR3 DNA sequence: TGTGCCAGCAGTACTGGACAGGGGAGCAATCAGCCCCAGCATTTT.

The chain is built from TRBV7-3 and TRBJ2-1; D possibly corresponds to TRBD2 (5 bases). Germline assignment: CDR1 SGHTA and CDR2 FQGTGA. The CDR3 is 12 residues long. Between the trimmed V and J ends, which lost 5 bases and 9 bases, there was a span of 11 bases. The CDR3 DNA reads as TGTGCCAGCAGCCTCCGGGGAACTGAGCAGTTCTTC. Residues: CASSLRGTEQFF.

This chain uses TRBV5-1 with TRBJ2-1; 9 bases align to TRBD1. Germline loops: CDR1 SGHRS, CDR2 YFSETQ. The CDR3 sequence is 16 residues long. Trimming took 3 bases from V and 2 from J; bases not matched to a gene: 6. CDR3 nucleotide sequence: TGCGCCAGCAGCTCCGGACAGGGGTCAACCTACAATGAGCAGTTCTTC. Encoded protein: CASSSGQGSTYNEQFF.

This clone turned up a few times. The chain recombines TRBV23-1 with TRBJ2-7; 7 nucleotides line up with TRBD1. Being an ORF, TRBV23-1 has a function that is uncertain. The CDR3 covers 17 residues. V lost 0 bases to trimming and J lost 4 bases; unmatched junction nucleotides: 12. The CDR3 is CASSQSTSPGQSYEQYF. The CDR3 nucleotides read TGCGCCAGCAGTCAATCGACCTCCCCGGGACAGAGTTACGAGCAGTACTTC.

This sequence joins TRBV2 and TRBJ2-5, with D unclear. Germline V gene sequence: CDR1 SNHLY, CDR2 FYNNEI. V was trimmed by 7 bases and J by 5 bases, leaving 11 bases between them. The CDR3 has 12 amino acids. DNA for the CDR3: TGTGCCAGCACGTATGATGCGGAGACCCAGTACTTC. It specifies CASTYDAETQYF.

CDR3 sequence (DNA): TGCGCCAGCCTTCAGGACACCAGCACCGGGGAGCTGTTTTTT. Residues: CASLQDTSTGELFF. J is TRBJ2-2 and V is TRBV5-1, with a weak D call TRBD1 (5 bases). This CDR3 spans 14 amino acids. Looked up from germline, CDR1 is SGHRS and CDR2 is YFSETQ. Between the trimmed V and J ends, which lost 7 bases and 4 bases, there was a span of 14 bases.

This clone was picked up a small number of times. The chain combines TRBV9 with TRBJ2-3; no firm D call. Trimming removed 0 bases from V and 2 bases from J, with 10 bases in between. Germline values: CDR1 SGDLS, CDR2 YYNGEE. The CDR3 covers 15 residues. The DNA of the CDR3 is TGTGCCAGCAGCGTAGGGCTAGGAACCACAGATACGCAGTATTTT. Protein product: CASSVGLGTTDTQYF.

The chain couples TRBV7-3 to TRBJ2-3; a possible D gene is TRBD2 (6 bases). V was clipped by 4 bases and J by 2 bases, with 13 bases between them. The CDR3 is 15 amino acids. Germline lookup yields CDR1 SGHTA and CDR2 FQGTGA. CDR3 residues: CASSSGLTSTDTQYF. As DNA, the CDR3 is TGTGCCAGCAGCTCGGGACTTACCTCCACAGATACGCAGTATTTT.